A single sample gave rise to the 21 T cell receptor beta chains below, sequenced in a study of tumor-infiltrating lymphocytes in primary liver carcinoma. Priming with a constant-region primer yielded TCR beta cDNA from about 510 ng total RNA. Amplification in three nested multiplex PCR rounds with slightly modified ARM-PCR gave rise to TCR beta libraries. It was with TRBV1-TRBV30 forward primers and a C-beta reverse primer that the first two PCR rounds were run, at about 10 cycles each. TCRdb re-derived calls from the multiplex PCR reads in MiXCR, one entry per CDR3 protein. The sample records some 190,000 distinct CDR3 sequences, roughly 60% being singletons. Unsorted whole blood supplied the blood RNA, and germline DNA was isolated too. Sequenced: peripheral blood. These receptors came from a man aged 40-49 years with primary liver carcinoma and hepatitis B virus infection.

This clonotype was found a few times. J is TRBJ2-7 and V is TRBV29-1; the match to TRBD2 covers 10 bases. The V and J ends lost 1 base and 2 bases, in that order; junction bases with no gene match: 5. Germline CDR1 and CDR2: SQVTM and ANQGSEA. The CDR3 extends over 15 amino acids. CDR3 residues: CSVEAGLADPYEQYF. CDR3 DNA sequence: TGCAGCGTTGAAGCAGGACTAGCGGACCCCTACGAGCAGTACTTC.

This clonotype was observed a single time. A much larger clone sits a single nucleotide away, making a read error possible. The J gene is TRBJ2-1, the V gene TRBV29-1; no clear D gene. The germline V gene has CDR1 SQVTM and CDR2 ANQGSEA. Trimming left V 1 base short and J 6 bases short, with 10 bases between. CDR3 size: 13 residues. CDR3 in amino acids: CSVEVQRCNEQFF. DNA of the CDR3: TGCAGCGTTGAAGTTCAGAGGTGCAATGAGCAGTTCTTC.

Note on this clonotype: A much larger clonotype is one base distant, so this may be a read error. V gene TRBV29-1 combines with J gene TRBJ2-5; no definite D call. Germline CDR1 is SQVTM and CDR2 is ANQGSEA. The CDR3 contains 10 residues. The CDR3 loop is CSVDDNEQSF. The DNA of the CDR3 is TGCAGCGTTGACGACAATGAGCAGTCCTTC.

Worth noting for this clonotype: A junction boundary mismatches the germline segment, possibly from a read error. This chain connects TRBV4-1 to TRBJ2-1; 8 nucleotides agree with TRBD2. The germline gives CDR1 MGHRA, CDR2 YSYEKL. The CDR3 runs to 14 residues. As DNA, the CDR3 is TGCGCCATCAGCCCCGGACTAGCAGGCAATGAGCAGTTCTTC. Amino acid sequence: CAISPGLAGNEQFF.

This clonotype was picked up many times. This sequence joins TRBV29-1 and TRBJ1-5, with D possibly being TRBD1 (6 bases). Trimming removed 6 bases at V and 3 bases at J, with 15 bases between. CDR1 is SQVTM and CDR2 is ANQGSEA in the germline V gene. The length of the CDR3 is 14 residues. CDR3 nucleotide sequence: TGCAGCGTGTCCTCCGGGACACTCAATCAGCCCCAGCATTTT. Its translation is CSVSSGTLNQPQHF.

V and J are TRBV10-1 and TRBJ2-7; 7 positions agree with TRBD1. Germline trimming cut 2 bases from V and 5 bases from J; bases unmatched to any gene: 9. The CDR3 has 15 residues. CDR1 WNHNN and CDR2 SYGVQD come from the germline V gene (reference sequence). CDR3 coding DNA: TGCGCCAGCAGTGAGACGACAGGGATCGAAAACGAGCAGTACTTC. This sequence encodes CASSETTGIENEQYF.

The chain has TRBV9 and TRBJ1-2; 7 nucleotides agree with TRBD1. The CDR3 is 15 residues long. Germline V lookup: CDR1 SGDLS, CDR2 YYNGEE. The V gene end was trimmed by 2 bases and the J gene end by 0 bases; junction bases not matched to a gene: 4. This CDR3 is CASSVGTESNYGYTF. CDR3 coding DNA: TGTGCCAGCAGCGTGGGGACAGAATCTAACTATGGCTACACCTTC. The complete variable domain, with remaining parts taken from reference TRBV9 and TRBJ1-2, reads DSGVTQTPKHLITATGQRVTLRCSPRSGDLSVYWYQQSLDQGLQFLIQYYNGEERAKGNILERFSAQQFPDLHSELNLSSLELGDSALYFCASSVGTESNYGYTFGSGTRLTVV.

This clonotype has just one count. The CDR3 DNA follows: TGTGCCAGCAGTTACTCGAGGCAGGATGGCTACACCTTC. It yields the protein CASSYSRQDGYTF. This chain uses TRBV6-5 with TRBJ1-2; D is unclear. Germline V CDR1 and CDR2: MNHEY, SVGAGI. V gave up 0 bases and J gave up 6 bases, with 8 bases separating them. The CDR3 consists of 13 residues.

The chain uses TRBV7-8 and TRBJ2-7; a possible D gene is TRBD1 (6 bases). V was trimmed by 3 bases and J by 4 bases, leaving 13 bases between them. Germline V gives CDR1 SGHVS, CDR2 FQNEAQ. This CDR3 contains 14 residues. The CDR3 protein is CASSFSAGDYEQYF. In nucleotides, the CDR3 is TGTGCCAGCAGCTTCTCAGCAGGGGATTACGAGCAGTACTTC. The full variable domain, with the rest looked up from reference TRBV7-8 and TRBJ2-7, is GAGVSQSPRYKVAKRGQDVALRCDPISGHVSLFWYQQALGQGPEFLTYFQNEAQLDKSGLPSDRFFAERPEGSVSTLKIQRTQQEDSAVYLCASSFSAGDYEQYFGPGTRLTVT.

In regard to this clonotype: A read error is likely, as this CDR3 ends without the conserved phenylalanine or tryptophan. The V call is TRBV4-1, the J call TRBJ1-1, with 7 bases matching TRBD1. Trimming removed 4 bases from V and 5 bases from J; junction bases left unmatched: 10. CDR3 size: 15 residues. Germline V gene sequence: CDR1 MGHRA, CDR2 YSYEKL. The CDR3 DNA reads TGCGCCAGCAGCCGCATAGGGGGCGTGGAGACTGAAGCTTTCCTT. Translation gives CASSRIGGVETEAFL.

Worth noting for this clonotype: Sequence at one end of the junction differs from germline and may be a read error. CDR3 in amino acids: CAGSLKGDYEKLFF. CDR3 coding DNA: TGTGCCGGCAGCCTCAAGGGGGACTATGAAAAACTGTTTTTT. This chain connects TRBV11-2 to TRBJ1-4; D is possibly TRBD1 (6 bases). The CDR3 totals 14 residues. Germline V lookup: CDR1 SGHAT, CDR2 FQNNGV. Variable domain in full (rest from reference TRBV11-2 and TRBJ1-4): EAGVAQSPRYKIIEKRQSVAFWCNPISGHATLYWYQQILGQGPKLLIQFQNNGVVDDSQLPKDRFSAERLKGVDSTLKIQPAKLEDSAVYLCAGSLKGDYEKLFFGSGTQLSVL.

This chain uses TRBV12-3 or TRBV12-4 with TRBJ1-4, with 7 bases fitting TRBD1. This CDR3 is built from 15 residues. The junction had 7 bases not matched to a gene; V was cut back by 3 bases and J by 6 bases. The CDR3 reads CASSFDRVADEKLFF. In nucleotides, the CDR3 is TGTGCCAGCAGTTTCGACAGGGTTGCGGATGAAAAACTGTTTTTT.

The table lists this clonotype with a few counts. The CDR3 spells CASGKEGIWYF. The CDR3 nucleotides read TGTGCCAGCGGGAAGGAAGGGATCTGGTACTTC. The chain recombines TRBV7-9 with TRBJ2-7; D remains unclear. The CDR3 runs to 11 residues. Germline V gene data show CDR1 as SEHNR and CDR2 as FQNEAQ (reference sequence). Trimming left V 8 bases short and J 12 bases short, with 17 bases between.

The genes are TRBV30 and TRBJ1-1; D unresolved. CDR1 and CDR2 from the germline V gene are GTSNPN and SVGIG (reference sequence). Trimming pared 0 bases from V and 1 base from J, leaving 6 bases between. This CDR3 is built from 13 residues. CDR3 in DNA: TGTGCCTGGAGTGTACGGCAGAACACTGAAGCTTTCTTT. Translated, it gives CAWSVRQNTEAFF.

Details on this clonotype: The conserved phenylalanine or tryptophan is not found at the CDR3 terminus, so this likely reflects a read error. V gene TRBV12-3 or TRBV12-4 combines with J gene TRBJ2-2; D call uncertain. The CDR3 covers 14 residues. V was pared by 1 base and J by 1 base, with 4 bases between. CDR3 DNA: TGTGCCAGCAGTTTAGGGCGGAACACCGGGGAGCTGTTTTAT. This sequence encodes CASSLGRNTGELFY.

In this sample, this clonotype turned up a few times. The rearrangement joins TRBV5-1 to TRBJ2-7; 12 positions match TRBD2. Germline V gene lookup returns CDR1 SGHRS and CDR2 YFSETQ. The CDR3 runs to 15 residues. The V segment lost 0 bases and the J segment 6 bases; nucleotides outside the gene matches: 4. The CDR3 region has the DNA TGCGCCAGCAGCTTGGGACTAGCGGGAGTACGCGAGCAGTACTTC. It codes for CASSLGLAGVREQYF.

V is TRBV29-1 and J is TRBJ2-3; D is uncertain. The length of the CDR3 is 12 residues. Germline V gene data show CDR1 as SQVTM and CDR2 as ANQGSEA. Trimming took off 8 bases at V and 2 bases at J, with 11 bases between the two ends. The CDR3, as DNA: TGCAGCACCCACGTTCCCACAGATACGCAGTATTTT. It codes for CSTHVPTDTQYF.

The chain couples TRBV10-3 to TRBJ2-1; 9 bases align to TRBD2. V gave up 4 bases and J gave up 3 bases; unmatched junction bases: 7. The germline CDR1 and CDR2 sequences are ENHRY and SYGVKD. This CDR3 spans 16 amino acids. CDR3 protein: CAISGAGGLNYNEQFF. In nucleotides, the CDR3 is TGTGCCATCAGTGGAGCGGGAGGCCTTAACTACAATGAGCAGTTCTTC.

The chain is built from TRBV5-1 and TRBJ2-1; 9 bases map to TRBD2. J was trimmed by 6 bases and V by 0 bases; bases with no gene match: 7. Germline V gene sequence: CDR1 SGHRS, CDR2 YFSETQ. This CDR3 is built from 16 residues. CDR3 residues: CASSLGLAAQFNEQFF. The CDR3 DNA sequence: TGCGCCAGCAGCTTGGGACTAGCGGCCCAATTCAATGAGCAGTTCTTC.

The gene calls are TRBV29-1 and TRBJ2-1; D not certain. CDR1 is SQVTM and CDR2 is ANQGSEA in the germline V gene. This CDR3 comprises 12 residues. V gave up 2 bases and J gave up 3 bases, with 5 bases separating them. Written as DNA, the CDR3 is TGCAGCGTTGAACAGCTCTACAATGAGCAGTTCTTC. Encoded protein: CSVEQLYNEQFF.

This clonotype was seen at least ten times. V gene TRBV11-2 combines with J gene TRBJ2-2; no clear D. The CDR3 is made up of 15 amino acids. In germline, CDR1 is SGHAT, CDR2 FQNNGV. V was clipped by 3 bases and J by 6 bases, with 14 bases between them. The CDR3 coding sequence is TGTGCCAGCAGCTTCCTAGTCTCCACTCCCGGGGAGCTGTTTTTT. Its protein product is CASSFLVSTPGELFF.